This record looks at one TCR beta chain sequence and its context. Other DNA sequences in this sample translate to the same CDR3. The treatment here: 15 to 20 received Ad26.COV2.S at low or high dose, single or two shots; roughly five received placebo; per-sample allocation not given. Sampling was performed 63 days after the first vaccine or placebo injection. The data originate from a study of Ad26.COV2.S vaccination and SARS-CoV-2 variants. Looked up from germline, CDR1 is SGHRS and CDR2 is YFSETQ. V shed 5 bases and J shed 4 bases, with 3 bases lying between them. The CDR3 totals 11 residues. This table comes from immunoSEQ multiplex PCR, and its TCRdb copy is limited to in-frame clones, with some not included. Seen here are 300,000 to 400,000 clones, around 84% observed once, and the top ten hold more than 1.5%.

The clonotype was recovered from a person aged 18-65 years who received the Ad26.COV2.S COVID-19 vaccine or a placebo. The V gene is TRBV5-1, the J gene TRBJ1-4, with D hard to call. The source material was peripheral blood, sampled in a trial of Ad26.COV2.S vaccine versus placebo. In nucleotides, the CDR3 is TGCGCCAGCAGGATTAATGAAAAACTGTTTTTT. Its translation is CASRINEKLFF.